These 16 T cell receptor beta chains were sequenced from one sample in a study of shared clonotypes between healthy human individuals. The repertoire was sequenced with immunoSEQ multiplex PCR; TCRdb's copy has only in-frame clones and lacks some. The sample records around 500,000 clones, around 80% being singletons. Sequenced input: PBMCs. The receptor source for this set is a woman in her thirties or forties in good health. Some clones in this sample may be carry-over from other donors' samples.

This chain links TRBV2 with TRBJ1-2, with D possibly being TRBD1 (5 bases). CDR1 is SNHLY and CDR2 is FYNNEI in the germline V gene. The CDR3 sequence is 14 residues long. V lost 4 bases and J 8 bases, leaving 17 bases between the germline ends. CDR3 coding DNA: TGTGCCAGCAGTGTTCAGGGTGAGGTAGTAGGCTACACCTTC. The encoded protein is CASSVQGEVVGYTF.

In its sample, this clone was seen once. This chain uses TRBV5-1 with TRBJ2-5; 13 bases are a match to TRBD2. Germline V gives CDR1 SGHRS, CDR2 YFSETQ. The CDR3 has 16 amino acids. Losses at the gene ends were 3 bases for V and 5 bases for J; bases not matched to a gene: 7. The CDR3 loop is CASSYGLAGARETQYF. For the CDR3, the DNA is TGCGCCAGCAGCTACGGACTAGCGGGAGCACGGGAGACCCAGTACTTC.

The J gene is TRBJ1-5, the V gene TRBV27, with TRBD1 matching over 8 bases. The germline V gene encodes CDR1 MNHEY and CDR2 SMNVEV (reference sequence). V lost 6 bases, J lost 7 bases, and 14 bases stayed unmatched. The CDR3 runs to 16 residues. The CDR3 loop reads CASRKTYGTGGQPQHF. The CDR3 coding sequence is TGTGCCAGCAGAAAAACTTACGGGACAGGAGGGCAGCCCCAGCATTTT.

The sample holds a few counts of this clone. Other DNA sequences from this sample encode an identical CDR3 as well. The chain combines TRBV5-6 with TRBJ2-3, with D maybe TRBD1 (6 bases). Trimming took 0 bases from V and 2 from J, leaving 7 bases between them. Germline values: CDR1 SGHDT, CDR2 YYEEEE. The CDR3 totals 14 residues. CDR3 protein: CASSLGGHTDTQYF. Written as DNA, the CDR3 is TGTGCCAGCAGCTTGGGGGGGCACACAGATACGCAGTATTTT.

This chain links TRBV27 with TRBJ2-6; TRBD2 is a possible D gene (6 bases). V lost 6 bases, J lost 0 bases, and 18 bases lay in between. In germline, CDR1 is MNHEY, CDR2 SMNVEV (reference sequence). The CDR3 length is 18 residues. Here the CDR3 reads CASSSRYLLASGANVLTF. CDR3 coding DNA: TGTGCCAGCAGCAGCAGATACCTACTAGCCTCTGGGGCCAACGTCCTGACTTTC. Full variable domain (outside the CDR3, taken from reference TRBV27 and TRBJ2-6): EAQVTQNPRYLITVTGKKLTVTCSQNMNHEYMSWYRQDPGLGLRQIYYSMNVEVTDKGDVPEGYKVSRKEKRNFPLILESPSPNQTSLYFCASSSRYLLASGANVLTFGAGSRLTVL.

This chain joins TRBV5-4 and TRBJ1-4; D possibly corresponds to TRBD1 (5 bases). From germline, CDR1 is SGHNT and CDR2 YYREEE (reference sequence). V lost 3 bases and J lost 5, with 11 bases in between. The CDR3 length is 14 residues. DNA for the CDR3: TGTGCCAGCAGCTCGGGGACGCTCAATGAAAAACTGTTTTTT. Residues: CASSSGTLNEKLFF.

This clone was detected only once. The rearrangement uses TRBV19 and TRBJ2-5; D tentatively reads TRBD1 or TRBD2 (5 bases each). Germline V gives CDR1 LNHDA, CDR2 SQIVND (reference sequence). Trimming cost V 4 bases and J 9 bases, with 18 bases left between them. This CDR3 has 14 residues. CDR3 sequence (DNA): TGTGCCAGTAGTAGGACCGGGACGGAAGTGGCCCAGTACTTC. Its translation: CASSRTGTEVAQYF.

The chain links TRBV5-4 to TRBJ2-1; 7 bases fit TRBD2. V shed 4 bases and J 5 bases; nucleotides not matched to a gene: 12. CDR1 is SGHNT and CDR2 is YYREEE in the germline V gene (reference sequence). The length of the CDR3 is 16 residues. CDR3 bases: TGTGCCAGCAGCCCCCGGTGGCTAGCGGAGAACAATGAGCAGTTCTTC. Its protein product is CASSPRWLAENNEQFF.

This clone was counted once. The rearrangement links TRBV6-5 to TRBJ2-3, with a tentative D call TRBD2 (5 bases). CDR3 length equals 16 residues. CDR1 is MNHEY and CDR2 is SVGAGI in the germline V gene. V was cut by 0 bases and J by 6 bases, with 16 bases left in between. CDR3 residues: CASSYSRLAAVDTQYF. In nucleotides, the CDR3 is TGTGCCAGCAGTTACTCGAGGCTAGCAGCCGTGGATACGCAGTATTTT.

The V and J genes are TRBV7-2 and TRBJ2-5, with D unclear. The J call is uncertain, as TRBJ2-7 better fits the DNA end. The length of the CDR3 is 14 residues. Germline V CDR1 and CDR2: SGHTA, FQGNSA. The CDR3 loop is CASSIRTDSYEQYF. CDR3 sequence (DNA): TGTGCCAGCAGCATACGGACGGACTCCTACGAGCAGTACTTC.

This chain links TRBV5-1 with TRBJ2-1, with 10 bases that match TRBD2. In germline, CDR1 is SGHRS, CDR2 YFSETQ. The CDR3 spans 15 residues. The trim removed 1 base at V and 8 bases at J, leaving 6 bases unmatched. Written as DNA, the CDR3 is TGCGCCAGCAGCTTGCCTAGCGGGAGTGGGGATGAGCAGTTCTTC. Translation: CASSLPSGSGDEQFF.

The chain links TRBV9 to TRBJ2-3; 12 bases are shared with TRBD2. Germline assignment: CDR1 SGDLS and CDR2 YYNGEE. The CDR3 length is 19 residues. Losses at the gene ends were 0 bases for V and 2 bases for J; bases not matched to a gene: 10. CDR3 nucleotides: TGTGCCAGCAGCGTAGATGGGAGACTAGCGGGAGCGACCACAGATACGCAGTATTTT. Its protein is CASSVDGRLAGATTDTQYF. The full variable domain, in which reference TRBV9 and TRBJ2-3 provide the parts outside the CDR3, is DSGVTQTPKHLITATGQRVTLRCSPRSGDLSVYWYQQSLDQGLQFLIQYYNGEERAKGNILERFSAQQFPDLHSELNLSSLELGDSALYFCASSVDGRLAGATTDTQYFGPGTRLTVL.

V gene TRBV5-1 combines with J gene TRBJ2-7, with TRBD2 matching 13 bases. The CDR3 totals 18 residues. J lost 2 bases, V lost 3 bases, and 11 bases had no gene match. Germline V lookup: CDR1 SGHRS, CDR2 YFSETQ. The CDR3 loop is CASSSETSGRDLTYEQYF. As DNA, the CDR3 is TGCGCCAGCAGCTCAGAAACTAGCGGGAGGGACCTTACCTACGAGCAGTACTTC.

This chain joins TRBV20-1 and TRBJ2-1; D is unresolved. The CDR3 extends over 11 amino acids. The V gene lost 3 bases and the J gene lost 14 bases, with 14 bases spanning the gap. CDR1 and CDR2 (germline): DFQATT, SNEGSKA (reference sequence). The CDR3 nucleotides read TGCAGTGCTAGGGCCCTTGGAGTGGAGTTCTTC. Translated, it gives CSARALGVEFF.

This chain links TRBV5-8 with TRBJ2-3; D might be TRBD2 (5 bases). The V gene's germline CDR1 is SGHTS and CDR2 YDEGEE. The ends were cut back, 4 bases at V and 4 bases at J, with 19 bases in the middle. This CDR3 has 16 amino acids. CDR3: CASSHRLANGADTQYF. CDR3 nucleotide sequence: TGTGCCAGCAGCCATCGGCTAGCTAATGGTGCAGATACGCAGTATTTT. Supplemented by reference TRBV5-8 and TRBJ2-3, the full variable domain reads EAGVTQSPTHLIKTRGQQATLRCSPISGHTSVYWYQQALGLGLQFLLWYDEGEERNRGNFPPRFSGRQFPNYSSELNVNALELEDSALYLCASSHRLANGADTQYFGPGTRLTVL.

On this clone itself: One end of the junction is discordant with germline, which a read error may explain. The CDR3 loop reads CASSSDSQKTNSNIQYF. In nucleotides, the CDR3 is TGTGCTAGCAGCTCGGACTCCCAAAAAACGAACAGCAACATTCAGTACTTC. The chain recombines TRBV7-7 with TRBJ2-4, with a possible D match to TRBD2 (5 bases). The CDR3 is made up of 17 amino acids. CDR1 and CDR2 from the germline V gene are SSHAT and FNYEAQ (reference sequence).